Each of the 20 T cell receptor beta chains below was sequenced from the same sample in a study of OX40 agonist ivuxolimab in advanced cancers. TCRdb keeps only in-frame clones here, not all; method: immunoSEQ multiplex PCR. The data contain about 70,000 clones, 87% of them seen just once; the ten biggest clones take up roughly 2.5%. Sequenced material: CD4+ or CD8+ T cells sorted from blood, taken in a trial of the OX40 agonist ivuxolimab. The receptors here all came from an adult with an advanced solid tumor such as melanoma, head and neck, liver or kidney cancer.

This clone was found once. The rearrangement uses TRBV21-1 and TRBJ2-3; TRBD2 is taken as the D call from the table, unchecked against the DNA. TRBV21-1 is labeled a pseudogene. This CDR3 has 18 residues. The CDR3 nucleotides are TGTGCCAGCAGCAAGGGACTAGCGGACCGGGCACGCACAGATACGCAGTATTTT. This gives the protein CASSKGLADRARTDTQYF.

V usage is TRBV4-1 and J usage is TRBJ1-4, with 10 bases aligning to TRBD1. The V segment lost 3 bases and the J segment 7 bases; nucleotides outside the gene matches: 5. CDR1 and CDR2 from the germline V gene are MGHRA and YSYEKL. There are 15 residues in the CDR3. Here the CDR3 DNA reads TGCGCCAGCAGCCACCAGACAGGGGGCGGTGAAAAACTGTTTTTT. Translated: CASSHQTGGGEKLFF.

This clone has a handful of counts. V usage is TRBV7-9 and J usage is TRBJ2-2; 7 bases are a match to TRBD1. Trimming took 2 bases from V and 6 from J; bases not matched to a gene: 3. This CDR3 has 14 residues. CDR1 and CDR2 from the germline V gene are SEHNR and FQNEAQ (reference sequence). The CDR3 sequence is CASSLLTGAGELFF. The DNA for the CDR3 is TGTGCCAGCAGCTTACTTACAGGGGCCGGGGAGCTGTTTTTT. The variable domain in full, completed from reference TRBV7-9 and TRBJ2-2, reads DTGVSQNPRHKITKRGQNVTFRCDPISEHNRLYWYRQTLGQGPEFLTYFQNEAQLEKSRLLSDRFSAERPKGSFSTLEIQRTEQGDSAMYLCASSLLTGAGELFFGEGSRLTVL.

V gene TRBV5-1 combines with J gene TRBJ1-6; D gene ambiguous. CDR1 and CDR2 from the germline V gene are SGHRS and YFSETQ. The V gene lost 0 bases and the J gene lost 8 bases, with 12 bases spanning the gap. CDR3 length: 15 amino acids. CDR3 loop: CASSLDSPGHSPLHF. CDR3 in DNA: TGCGCCAGCAGCTTGGACAGCCCCGGGCATTCACCCCTCCACTTT.

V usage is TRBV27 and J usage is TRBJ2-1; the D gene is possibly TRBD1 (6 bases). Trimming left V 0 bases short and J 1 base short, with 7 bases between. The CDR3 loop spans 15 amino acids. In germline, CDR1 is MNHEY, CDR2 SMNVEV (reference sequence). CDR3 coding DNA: TGTGCCAGCAGTTTATCTGGACAGTCCTACAATGAGCAGTTCTTC. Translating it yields CASSLSGQSYNEQFF.

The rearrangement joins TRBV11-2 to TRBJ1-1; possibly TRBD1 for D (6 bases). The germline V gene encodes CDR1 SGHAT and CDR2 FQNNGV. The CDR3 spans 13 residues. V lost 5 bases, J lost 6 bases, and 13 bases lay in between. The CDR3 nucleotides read TGTGCCAGCAGCCAGAACAGGGACCCTGAAGCTTTCTTT. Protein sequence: CASSQNRDPEAFF.

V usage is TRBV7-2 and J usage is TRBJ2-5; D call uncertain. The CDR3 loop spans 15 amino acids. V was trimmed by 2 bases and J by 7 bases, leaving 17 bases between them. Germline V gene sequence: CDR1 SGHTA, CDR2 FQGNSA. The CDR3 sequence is CASSLNWPPQRTQYF. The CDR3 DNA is TGTGCCAGCAGCTTAAACTGGCCCCCCCAGAGGACCCAGTACTTC.

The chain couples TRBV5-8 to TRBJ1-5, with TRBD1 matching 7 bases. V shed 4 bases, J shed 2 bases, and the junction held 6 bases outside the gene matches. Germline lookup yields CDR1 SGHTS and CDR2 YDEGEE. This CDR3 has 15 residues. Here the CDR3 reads CASSLTGTGNQPQHF. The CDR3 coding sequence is TGTGCCAGCAGCCTGACCGGGACAGGCAATCAGCCCCAGCATTTT.

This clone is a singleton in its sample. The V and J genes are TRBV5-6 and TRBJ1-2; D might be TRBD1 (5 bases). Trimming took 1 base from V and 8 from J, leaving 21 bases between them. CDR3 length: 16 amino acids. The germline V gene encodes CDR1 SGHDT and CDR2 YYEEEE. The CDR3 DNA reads TGTGCCAGCAGCTTGTACTCCGGGTCAGGGACGAAAGGCTACACCTTC. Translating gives CASSLYSGSGTKGYTF. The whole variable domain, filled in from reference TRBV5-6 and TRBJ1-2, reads DAGVTQSPTHLIKTRGQQVTLRCSPKSGHDTVSWYQQALGQGPQFIFQYYEEEERQRGNFPDRFSGHQFPNYSSELNVNALLLGDSALYLCASSLYSGSGTKGYTFGSGTRLTVV.

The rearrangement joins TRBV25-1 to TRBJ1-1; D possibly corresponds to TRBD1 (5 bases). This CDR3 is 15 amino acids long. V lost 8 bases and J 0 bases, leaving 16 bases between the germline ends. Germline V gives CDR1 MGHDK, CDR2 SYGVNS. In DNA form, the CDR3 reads TGTGCCAGCCGAAAGACCGGGACTCTGAACACTGAAGCTTTCTTT. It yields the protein CASRKTGTLNTEAFF. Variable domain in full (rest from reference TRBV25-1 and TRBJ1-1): EADIYQTPRYLVIGTGKKITLECSQTMGHDKMYWYQQDPGMELHLIHYSYGVNSTEKGDLSSESTVSRIRTEHFPLTLESARPSHTSQYLCASRKTGTLNTEAFFGQGTRLTVV.

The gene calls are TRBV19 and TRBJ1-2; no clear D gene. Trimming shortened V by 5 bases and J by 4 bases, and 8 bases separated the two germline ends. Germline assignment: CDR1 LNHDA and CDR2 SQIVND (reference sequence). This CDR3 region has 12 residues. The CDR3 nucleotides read TGTGCCAGTAGTTCTCTGAGCTATGGCTACACCTTC. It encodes CASSSLSYGYTF.

The DNA for the CDR3 is TGTGCCAGCAGTTTAGTGGGGACTAATGAAAAACTGTTTTTT. Protein: CASSLVGTNEKLFF. The J gene is TRBJ1-4, the V gene TRBV28, with no clear D. The CDR3 sequence is 14 residues long. Germline V lookup: CDR1 MDHEN, CDR2 SYDVKM. The V end was cut by 2 bases, the J end by 2 bases, with 6 bases between.

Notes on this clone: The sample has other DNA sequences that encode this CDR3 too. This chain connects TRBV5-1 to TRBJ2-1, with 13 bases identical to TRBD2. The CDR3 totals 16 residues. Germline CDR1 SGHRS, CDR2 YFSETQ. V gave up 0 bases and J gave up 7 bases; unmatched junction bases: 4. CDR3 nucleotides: TGCGCCAGCAGCTTGGGGACTAGCGGGAGTCGGAATGAGCAGTTCTTC. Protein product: CASSLGTSGSRNEQFF.

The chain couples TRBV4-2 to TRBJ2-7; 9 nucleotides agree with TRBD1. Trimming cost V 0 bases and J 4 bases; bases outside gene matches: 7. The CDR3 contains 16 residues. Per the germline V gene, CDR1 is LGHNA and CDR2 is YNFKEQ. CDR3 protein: CASSQDITGGWYEQYF. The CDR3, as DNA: TGTGCCAGCAGCCAAGATATCACAGGGGGCTGGTACGAGCAGTACTTC.

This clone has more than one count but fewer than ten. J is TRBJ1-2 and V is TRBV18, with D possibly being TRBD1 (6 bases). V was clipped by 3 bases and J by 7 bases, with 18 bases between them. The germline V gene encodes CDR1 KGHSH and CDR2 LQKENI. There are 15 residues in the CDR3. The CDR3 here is CASSPPGDREGGYTF. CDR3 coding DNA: TGTGCCAGCTCACCTCCAGGGGACCGGGAAGGTGGCTACACCTTC.

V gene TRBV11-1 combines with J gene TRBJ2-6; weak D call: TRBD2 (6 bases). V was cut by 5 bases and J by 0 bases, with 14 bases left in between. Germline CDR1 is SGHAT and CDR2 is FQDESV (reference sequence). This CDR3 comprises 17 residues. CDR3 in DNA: TGTGCCAGCAGCCCAGCGGGTGCTAGCTCTGGGGCCAACGTCCTGACTTTC. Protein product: CASSPAGASSGANVLTF.

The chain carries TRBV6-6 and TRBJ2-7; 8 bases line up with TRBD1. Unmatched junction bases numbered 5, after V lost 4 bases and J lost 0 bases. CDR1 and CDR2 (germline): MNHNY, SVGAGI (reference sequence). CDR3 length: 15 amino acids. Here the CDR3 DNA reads TGTGCCAGCAGTTTTGACAGGGGAAGCTCCTACGAGCAGTACTTC. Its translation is CASSFDRGSSYEQYF.

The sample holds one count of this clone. CDR3 in amino acids: CASSLGYGEGVNEQFF. The CDR3 coding sequence is TGCGCCAGCAGCTTGGGGTATGGGGAGGGAGTCAATGAGCAGTTCTTC. This chain connects TRBV5-1 to TRBJ2-1, with TRBD2 identical over 7 bases. CDR3 length: 16 residues. Germline trimming cut 0 bases from V and 6 bases from J; bases unmatched to any gene: 9. In germline, CDR1 is SGHRS, CDR2 YFSETQ.

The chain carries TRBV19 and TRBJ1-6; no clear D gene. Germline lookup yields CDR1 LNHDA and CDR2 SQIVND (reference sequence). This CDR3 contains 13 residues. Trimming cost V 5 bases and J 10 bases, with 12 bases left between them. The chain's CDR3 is CASSPGWTSPLHF. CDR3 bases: TGTGCCAGTAGTCCCGGATGGACGTCACCCCTCCACTTT.

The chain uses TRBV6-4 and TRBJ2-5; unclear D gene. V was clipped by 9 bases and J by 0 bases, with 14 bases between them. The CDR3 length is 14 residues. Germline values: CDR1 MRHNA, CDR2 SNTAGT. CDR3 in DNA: TGTGCCAGGCCTCCCGGACGGGACCAAGAGACCCAGTACTTC. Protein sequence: CARPPGRDQETQYF.